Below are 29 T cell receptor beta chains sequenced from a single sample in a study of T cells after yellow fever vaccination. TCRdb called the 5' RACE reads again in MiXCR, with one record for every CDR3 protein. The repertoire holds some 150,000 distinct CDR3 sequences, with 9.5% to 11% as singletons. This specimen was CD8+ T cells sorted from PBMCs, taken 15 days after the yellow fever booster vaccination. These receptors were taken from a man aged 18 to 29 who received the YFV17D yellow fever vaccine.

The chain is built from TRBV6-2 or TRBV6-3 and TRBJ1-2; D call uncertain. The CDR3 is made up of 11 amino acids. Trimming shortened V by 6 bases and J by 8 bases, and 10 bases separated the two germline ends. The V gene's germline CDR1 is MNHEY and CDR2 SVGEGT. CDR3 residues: CASRAGLGYTF. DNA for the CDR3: TGTGCCAGCAGGGCCGGTCTGGGCTACACCTTC.

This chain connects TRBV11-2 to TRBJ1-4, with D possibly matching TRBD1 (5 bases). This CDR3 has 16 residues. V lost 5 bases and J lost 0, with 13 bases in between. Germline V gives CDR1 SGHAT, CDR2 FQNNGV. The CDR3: CASSPGHFATNEKLFF. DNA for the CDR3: TGTGCCAGCAGCCCCGGACACTTTGCAACTAATGAAAAACTGTTTTTT. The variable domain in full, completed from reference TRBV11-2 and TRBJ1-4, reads EAGVAQSPRYKIIEKRQSVAFWCNPISGHATLYWYQQILGQGPKLLIQFQNNGVVDDSQLPKDRFSAERLKGVDSTLKIQPAKLEDSAVYLCASSPGHFATNEKLFFGSGTQLSVL.

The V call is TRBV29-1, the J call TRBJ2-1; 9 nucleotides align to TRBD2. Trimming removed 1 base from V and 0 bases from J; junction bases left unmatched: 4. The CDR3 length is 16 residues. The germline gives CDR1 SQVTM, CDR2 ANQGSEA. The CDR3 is CSVEVSGGASYNEQFF. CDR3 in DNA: TGCAGCGTTGAAGTTAGCGGGGGCGCCTCCTACAATGAGCAGTTCTTC.

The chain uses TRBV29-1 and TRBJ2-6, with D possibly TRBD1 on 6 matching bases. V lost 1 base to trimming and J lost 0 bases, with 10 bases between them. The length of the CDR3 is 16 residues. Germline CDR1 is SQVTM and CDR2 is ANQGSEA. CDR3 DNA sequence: TGCAGCGTTGAAGGTGAACAGGGCTCTGGGGCCAACGTCCTGACTTTC. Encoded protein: CSVEGEQGSGANVLTF.

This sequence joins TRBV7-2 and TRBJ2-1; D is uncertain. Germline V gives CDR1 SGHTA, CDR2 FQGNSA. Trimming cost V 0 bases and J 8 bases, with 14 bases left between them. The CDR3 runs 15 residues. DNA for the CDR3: TGTGCCAGCAGCTTAGCCGGCAGGCCGTCCGATGAGCAGTTCTTC. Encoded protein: CASSLAGRPSDEQFF.

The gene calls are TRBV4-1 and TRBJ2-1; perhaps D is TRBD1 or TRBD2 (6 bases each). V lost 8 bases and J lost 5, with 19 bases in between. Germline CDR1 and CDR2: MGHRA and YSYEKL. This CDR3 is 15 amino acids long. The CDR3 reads CASSSEGGMHNEQFF. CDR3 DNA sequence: TGCGCCAGCTCTTCAGAGGGGGGTATGCACAATGAGCAGTTCTTC.

CDR3 region: CASSQESGFGVNTDTQYF. The CDR3 DNA reads TGCGCCAGCAGCCAAGAAAGCGGGTTCGGGGTAAACACAGATACGCAGTATTTT. V and J are TRBV4-1 and TRBJ2-3; possible D gene TRBD2, 6 bases. CDR1 is MGHRA, CDR2 YSYEKL, per germline. The CDR3 has 18 amino acids. V shed 0 bases and J shed 2 bases, with 18 bases lying between them.

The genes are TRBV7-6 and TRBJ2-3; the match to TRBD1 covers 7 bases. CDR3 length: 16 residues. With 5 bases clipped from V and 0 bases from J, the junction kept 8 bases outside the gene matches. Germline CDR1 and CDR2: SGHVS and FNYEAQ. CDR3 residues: CASSPKVGQSTDTQYF. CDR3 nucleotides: TGTGCCAGCAGCCCGAAGGTGGGACAGAGCACAGATACGCAGTATTTT.

CDR3 amino acids: CASSISASFNTEAFF. CDR3 sequence (DNA): TGTGCCAGTAGTATTTCGGCATCCTTTAACACTGAAGCTTTCTTT. The chain employs TRBV19 and TRBJ1-1, with D unclear. V was pared by 3 bases and J by 2 bases, with 13 bases between. Germline CDR1 reads LNHDA; CDR2 reads SQIVND (reference sequence). The CDR3 runs to 15 residues.

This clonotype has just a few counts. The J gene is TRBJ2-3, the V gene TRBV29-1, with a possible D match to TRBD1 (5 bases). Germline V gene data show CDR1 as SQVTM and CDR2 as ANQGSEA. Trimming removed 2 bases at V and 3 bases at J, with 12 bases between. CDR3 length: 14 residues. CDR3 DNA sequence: TGCAGCGTTGAAAGGGGTATTATTACAGATACGCAGTATTTT. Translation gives CSVERGIITDTQYF.

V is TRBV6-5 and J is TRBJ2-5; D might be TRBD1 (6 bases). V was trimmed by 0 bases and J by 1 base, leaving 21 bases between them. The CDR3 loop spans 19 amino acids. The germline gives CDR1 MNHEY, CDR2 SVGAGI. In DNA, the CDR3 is TGTGCCAGCAGTTACTCCCCGGGTAGGACAGCGGATCGCCAAGAGACCCAGTACTTC. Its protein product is CASSYSPGRTADRQETQYF.

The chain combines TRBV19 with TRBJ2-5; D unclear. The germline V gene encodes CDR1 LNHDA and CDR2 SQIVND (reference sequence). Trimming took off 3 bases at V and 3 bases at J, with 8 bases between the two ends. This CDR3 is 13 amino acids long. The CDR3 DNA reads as TGTGCCAGTAGTATTTGGAGCAAAGAGACCCAGTACTTC. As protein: CASSIWSKETQYF.

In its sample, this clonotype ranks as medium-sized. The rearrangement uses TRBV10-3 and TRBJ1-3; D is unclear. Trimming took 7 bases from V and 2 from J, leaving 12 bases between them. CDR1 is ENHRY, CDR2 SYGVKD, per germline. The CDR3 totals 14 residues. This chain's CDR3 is CAIMRDTTGNTIYF. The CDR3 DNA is TGTGCCATCATGAGGGATACGACTGGAAACACCATATATTTT.

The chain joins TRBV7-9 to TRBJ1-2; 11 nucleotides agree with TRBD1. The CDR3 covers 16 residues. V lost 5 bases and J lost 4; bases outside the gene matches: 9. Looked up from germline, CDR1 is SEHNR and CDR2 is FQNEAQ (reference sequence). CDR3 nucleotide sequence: TGTGCCAGCAGCGATGATGGGACAGGGGGGACCTATGGCTACACCTTC. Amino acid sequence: CASSDDGTGGTYGYTF.

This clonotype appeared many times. The CDR3 DNA reads as TGCAGCGTCTACGACTCCGTCGGGAAGCAGTTCTTC. Its protein product is CSVYDSVGKQFF. The rearrangement links TRBV29-1 to TRBJ2-1; D possibly corresponds to TRBD2 (5 bases). V gave up 6 bases and J gave up 11 bases, with 17 bases separating them. The CDR3 is 12 residues long. Germline V gives CDR1 SQVTM, CDR2 ANQGSEA.

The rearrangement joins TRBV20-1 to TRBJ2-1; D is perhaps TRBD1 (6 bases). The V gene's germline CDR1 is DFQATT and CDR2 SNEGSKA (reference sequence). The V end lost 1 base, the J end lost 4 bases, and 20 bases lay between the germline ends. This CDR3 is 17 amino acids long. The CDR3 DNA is TGCAGTGCTAGAGCCCTAACACAGGGTCGGTTATACAATGAGCAGTTCTTC. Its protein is CSARALTQGRLYNEQFF.

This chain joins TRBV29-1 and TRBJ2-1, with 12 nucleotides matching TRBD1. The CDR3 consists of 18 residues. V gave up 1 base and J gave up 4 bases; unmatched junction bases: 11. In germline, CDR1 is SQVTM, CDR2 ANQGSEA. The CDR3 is CSVEGILRDRGHYNEQFF. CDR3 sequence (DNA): TGCAGCGTTGAAGGTATTTTGCGGGACAGGGGGCATTACAATGAGCAGTTCTTC.

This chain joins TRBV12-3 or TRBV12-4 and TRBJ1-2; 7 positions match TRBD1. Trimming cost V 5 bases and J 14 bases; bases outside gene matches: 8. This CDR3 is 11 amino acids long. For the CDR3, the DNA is TGTGCCAGCAGTGTCGGGACAGCTGGGACCTTC. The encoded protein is CASSVGTAGTF.

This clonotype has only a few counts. The CDR3 loop reads CASSLLQGSEAFF. Written as DNA, the CDR3 is TGTGCCAGCAGCTTACTACAGGGTTCTGAAGCTTTCTTT. The chain combines TRBV7-2 with TRBJ1-1; perhaps TRBD1 as D (6 bases). Trimming removed 2 bases from V and 6 bases from J, with 10 bases in between. CDR3 size: 13 residues. Germline assignment: CDR1 SGHTA and CDR2 FQGNSA.

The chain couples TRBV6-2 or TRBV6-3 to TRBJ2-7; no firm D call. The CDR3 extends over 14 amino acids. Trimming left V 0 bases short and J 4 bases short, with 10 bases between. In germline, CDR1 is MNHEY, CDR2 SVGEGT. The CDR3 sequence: CASSYSGQIYEQYV. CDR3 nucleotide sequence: TGTGCCAGCAGTTACTCTGGCCAGATTTACGAGCAGTACGTC.

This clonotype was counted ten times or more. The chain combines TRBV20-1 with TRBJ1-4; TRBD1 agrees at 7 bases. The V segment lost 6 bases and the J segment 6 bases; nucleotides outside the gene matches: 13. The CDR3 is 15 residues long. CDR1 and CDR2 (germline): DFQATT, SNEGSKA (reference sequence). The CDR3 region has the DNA TGCAGTGCCGGGTTTTCGGGACAGTCGGATGAAAAACTGTTTTTT. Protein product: CSAGFSGQSDEKLFF.

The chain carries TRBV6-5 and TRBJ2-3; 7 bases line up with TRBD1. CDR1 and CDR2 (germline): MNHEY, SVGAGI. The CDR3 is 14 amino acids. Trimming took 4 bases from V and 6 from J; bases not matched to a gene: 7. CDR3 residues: CASSWGRGMDTQYF. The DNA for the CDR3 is TGTGCCAGCAGTTGGGGCAGGGGGATGGATACGCAGTATTTT.

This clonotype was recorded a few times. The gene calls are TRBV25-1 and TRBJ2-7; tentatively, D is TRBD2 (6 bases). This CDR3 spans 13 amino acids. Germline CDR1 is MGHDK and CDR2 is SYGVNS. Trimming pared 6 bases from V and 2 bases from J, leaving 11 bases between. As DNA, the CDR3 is TGTGCCAGCAGGGGGGAGGCTACCTACGAGCAGTACTTC. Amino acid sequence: CASRGEATYEQYF.

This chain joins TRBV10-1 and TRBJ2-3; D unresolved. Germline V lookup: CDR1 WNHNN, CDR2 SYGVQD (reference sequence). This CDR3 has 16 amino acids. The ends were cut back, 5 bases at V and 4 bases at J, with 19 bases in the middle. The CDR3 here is CASSPMPAELADTQYF. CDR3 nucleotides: TGCGCCAGCAGTCCCATGCCGGCTGAGCTGGCAGATACGCAGTATTTT.

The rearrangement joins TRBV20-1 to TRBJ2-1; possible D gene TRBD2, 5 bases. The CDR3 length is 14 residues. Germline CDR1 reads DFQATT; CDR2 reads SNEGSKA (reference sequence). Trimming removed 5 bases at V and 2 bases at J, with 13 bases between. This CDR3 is CSAPRASPYNEQFF. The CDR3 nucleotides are TGCAGTGCTCCCCGGGCTAGCCCCTACAATGAGCAGTTCTTC.

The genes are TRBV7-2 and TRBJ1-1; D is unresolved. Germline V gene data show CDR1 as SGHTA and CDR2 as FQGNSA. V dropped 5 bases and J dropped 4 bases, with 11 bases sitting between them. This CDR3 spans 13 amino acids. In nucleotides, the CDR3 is TGTGCCAGCAGCATCTATTATGGCACTGAAGCTTTCTTT. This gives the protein CASSIYYGTEAFF.

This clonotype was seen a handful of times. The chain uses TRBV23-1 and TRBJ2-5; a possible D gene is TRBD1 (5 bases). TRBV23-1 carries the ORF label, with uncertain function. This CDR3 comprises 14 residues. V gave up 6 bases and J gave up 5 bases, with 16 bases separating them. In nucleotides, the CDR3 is TGCGCCAGCAGGCCCTGTGGGGCCGGGGAGACCCAGTACTTC. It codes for CASRPCGAGETQYF.

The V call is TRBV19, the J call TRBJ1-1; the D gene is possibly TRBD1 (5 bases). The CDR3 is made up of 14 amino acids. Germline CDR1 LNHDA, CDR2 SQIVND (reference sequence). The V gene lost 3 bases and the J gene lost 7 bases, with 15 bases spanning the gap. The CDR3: CASSIFTGRGEAFF. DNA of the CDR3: TGTGCCAGTAGTATCTTCACGGGGCGGGGTGAAGCTTTCTTT. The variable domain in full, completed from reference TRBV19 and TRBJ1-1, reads DGGITQSPKYLFRKEGQNVTLSCEQNLNHDAMYWYRQDPGQGLRLIYYSQIVNDFQKGDIAEGYSVSREKKESFPLTVTSAQKNPTAFYLCASSIFTGRGEAFFGQGTRLTVV.

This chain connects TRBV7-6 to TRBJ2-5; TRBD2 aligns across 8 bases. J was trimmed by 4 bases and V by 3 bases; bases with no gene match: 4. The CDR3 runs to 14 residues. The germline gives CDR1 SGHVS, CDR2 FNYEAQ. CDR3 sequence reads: CASSFGGGPETQYF. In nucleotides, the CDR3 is TGTGCCAGCAGCTTCGGCGGGGGGCCAGAGACCCAGTACTTC.